This T cell receptor beta chain stems from a study of T cell responses to AZD1222 COVID-19 vaccine. This CDR3 comprises 13 residues. V was pared by 6 bases and J by 3 bases, with 12 bases between. CDR1 and CDR2 (germline): SNHLY, FYNNEI. The table lists this clone with a few counts. Data came from immunoSEQ multiplex PCR; TCRdb stores just in-frame clones and leaves some out. The sample holds about 120,000 clones, around nine tenths seen once. Material: peripheral blood, obtained on day 0 of AZD1222 vaccination. The chain recombines TRBV2 with TRBJ2-7; tentative D call: TRBD1 (5 bases). The TCR originated in an adult in good health. The CDR3 here is CASSQDRYYEQYF. The CDR3 DNA reads TGTGCCAGCAGCCAAGACAGATACTACGAGCAGTACTTC.